The subject of this entry is one T cell receptor (beta chain). Its specificity is unknown. This entry comes from a study of T cell therapy after organ transplantation. Looked up from germline, CDR1 is MNHNS and CDR2 is SASEGT. With 4 bases clipped from V and 2 bases from J, the junction kept 4 bases outside the gene matches. The CDR3 is 15 residues long. Data came from immunoSEQ multiplex PCR; TCRdb stores just in-frame clones and leaves some out. The table has some 48,000 clones, 94% seen once. V gene TRBV6-1 combines with J gene TRBJ2-1; 8 nucleotides match TRBD1. The specimen was CD8+ T cells from blood, collected before autologous CMV-specific T cell therapy. The clonotype comes from a human patient who had received a solid organ transplant and had CMV disease. CDR3 protein: CASSADRAAYNEQFF. The DNA of the CDR3 is TGTGCCAGCAGTGCGGACAGGGCTGCCTACAATGAGCAGTTCTTC.